These T cell receptor beta chains were read from a single sample in a study of blood T cell repertoires in COVID-19. Repertoires were generated with immunoSEQ multiplex PCR, while TCRdb's copy carries only in-frame clones and drops some. This sample has under 100,000 clones, with roughly 82% found just once. Material for sequencing was peripheral blood. The receptors were sampled from a man in his 60s with acute or convalescent COVID-19. CDR3s leave out the opening cysteine and the closing phenylalanine or tryptophan. Each record gives: J gene, V gene, D gene, CDR3 protein. A D gene is named only where the DNA matches it firmly.

j_gene: TRBJ2-1
v_gene: TRBV9
d_gene: NA
CDR3aa: ASSVDPGRNEQF

j_gene: TRBJ2-2
v_gene: TRBV11-2
d_gene: TRBD1
CDR3aa: ASRGTGGELF

j_gene: TRBJ1-3
v_gene: TRBV19
d_gene: NA
CDR3aa: ASRGAQPGNTIY

j_gene: TRBJ2-3
v_gene: TRBV19
d_gene: NA
CDR3aa: ASIGRGGLDTQY

j_gene: TRBJ2-2
v_gene: TRBV27
d_gene: TRBD1
CDR3aa: ARDRDRGTGELF

j_gene: TRBJ2-7
v_gene: TRBV5-6
d_gene: NA
CDR3aa: ASSLAQGRWEQY

j_gene: TRBJ1-1
v_gene: TRBV18
d_gene: NA
CDR3aa: ASSAVGGTEAF

j_gene: TRBJ2-3
v_gene: TRBV4-3
d_gene: TRBD2
CDR3aa: ASSQGASGSSTDTQY

j_gene: TRBJ1-6
v_gene: TRBV9
d_gene: NA
CDR3aa: ASSETYSFDSPLH

j_gene: TRBJ1-4
v_gene: TRBV18
d_gene: NA
CDR3aa: ASSPVPTEGKLF

j_gene: TRBJ2-3
v_gene: TRBV7-3
d_gene: TRBD2
CDR3aa: ASRRTSGYSDTQY

j_gene: TRBJ1-5
v_gene: TRBV7-2
d_gene: NA
CDR3aa: ASSLMDTNNQPQH

j_gene: TRBJ1-1
v_gene: TRBV3-1/TRBV3-2
d_gene: NA
CDR3aa: ASSLQDSRNTEAF

j_gene: TRBJ1-1
v_gene: TRBV15
d_gene: TRBD1
CDR3aa: ATSSLTGGTEAF

j_gene: TRBJ2-2
v_gene: TRBV6-2/TRBV6-3
d_gene: TRBD1
CDR3aa: ASSLGQGYTGELF

j_gene: TRBJ1-3
v_gene: TRBV30
d_gene: NA
CDR3aa: AWSVAGGLGTIY

j_gene: TRBJ1-2
v_gene: TRBV19
d_gene: TRBD1
CDR3aa: ASSRQGFGYT

j_gene: TRBJ2-1
v_gene: TRBV28
d_gene: NA
CDR3aa: ASSLLRDFNEQF

j_gene: TRBJ2-3
v_gene: TRBV10-1
d_gene: TRBD1
CDR3aa: ASRKDRLPNTDTQY

j_gene: TRBJ1-6
v_gene: TRBV5-1
d_gene: TRBD1
CDR3aa: ASSPTGQGSSPLH

j_gene: TRBJ1-2
v_gene: TRBV28
d_gene: TRBD1
CDR3aa: ASSLASGQGALGGYT

j_gene: TRBJ2-1
v_gene: TRBV24-1
d_gene: NA
CDR3aa: ATSGGGREQF

j_gene: TRBJ1-6
v_gene: TRBV6-5
d_gene: TRBD1
CDR3aa: ASNRGQGQNSPLH

j_gene: TRBJ2-7
v_gene: TRBV7-2
d_gene: NA
CDR3aa: ASSSRGKGRTYEQY

j_gene: TRBJ2-3
v_gene: TRBV5-1
d_gene: TRBD2
CDR3aa: ASSTGLVTSTDTQY

j_gene: TRBJ2-7
v_gene: TRBV19
d_gene: TRBD2
CDR3aa: ATKSTSGGNEQY

j_gene: TRBJ2-7
v_gene: TRBV4-3
d_gene: TRBD2
CDR3aa: ASSRGGDYLYEQY

j_gene: TRBJ1-5
v_gene: TRBV28
d_gene: TRBD1
CDR3aa: ASSAPRDRGYSNQPQH

j_gene: TRBJ1-2
v_gene: TRBV5-6
d_gene: NA
CDR3aa: ASSLFMEDGYT

j_gene: TRBJ2-3
v_gene: TRBV7-9
d_gene: TRBD2
CDR3aa: ASSLAGGLSDTQY

j_gene: TRBJ2-3
v_gene: TRBV7-3
d_gene: TRBD1
CDR3aa: ASSSPGTGIDTQY

j_gene: TRBJ2-5
v_gene: TRBV18
d_gene: NA
CDR3aa: ASSPTDEETQY

j_gene: TRBJ1-5
v_gene: TRBV10-3
d_gene: TRBD1
CDR3aa: AISRGGDQPQH

j_gene: TRBJ2-7
v_gene: TRBV6-5
d_gene: NA
CDR3aa: ASTWTIYEQY

j_gene: TRBJ2-1
v_gene: TRBV3-1/TRBV3-2
d_gene: TRBD2
CDR3aa: ASKRGSGSYNEQF

j_gene: TRBJ1-3
v_gene: TRBV29-1
d_gene: NA
CDR3aa: SVDTTGNTIY

j_gene: TRBJ1-3
v_gene: TRBV6-5
d_gene: NA
CDR3aa: ASRGQSYGNTIY

j_gene: TRBJ1-5
v_gene: TRBV2
d_gene: NA
CDR3aa: ASSGKDRNQPQH

j_gene: TRBJ1-1
v_gene: TRBV2
d_gene: NA
CDR3aa: ASSGHENTEAF

j_gene: TRBJ2-7
v_gene: TRBV19
d_gene: TRBD1
CDR3aa: ASSPRTGGGGEQY

j_gene: TRBJ2-7
v_gene: TRBV28
d_gene: TRBD2
CDR3aa: ASSGRASGVYEQY

j_gene: TRBJ1-1
v_gene: TRBV5-5
d_gene: TRBD1
CDR3aa: ASSLASGRGRSDTEAF

j_gene: TRBJ1-1
v_gene: TRBV12-3/TRBV12-4
d_gene: TRBD1
CDR3aa: ASRIQGAAEAF

j_gene: TRBJ1-1
v_gene: TRBV12-5
d_gene: TRBD1
CDR3aa: ASDLGQGYTTEAF

j_gene: TRBJ2-7
v_gene: TRBV4-1
d_gene: TRBD2
CDR3aa: ASSQVPSGYEQY

j_gene: TRBJ1-2
v_gene: TRBV5-4
d_gene: NA
CDR3aa: ASSLDPGKSGYT

j_gene: TRBJ1-2
v_gene: TRBV19
d_gene: TRBD1
CDR3aa: ASSPGQGSLLNYGYT

j_gene: TRBJ2-5
v_gene: TRBV9
d_gene: NA
CDR3aa: ASSVGRGSGETQY

j_gene: TRBJ2-5
v_gene: TRBV11-2
d_gene: NA
CDR3aa: ASHSLRGRNQETQY

j_gene: TRBJ2-3
v_gene: TRBV7-2
d_gene: TRBD1
CDR3aa: ASSGHRGNTQY

j_gene: TRBJ2-1
v_gene: TRBV2
d_gene: TRBD2
CDR3aa: ASSEMGGGGNEQF

j_gene: TRBJ2-1
v_gene: TRBV6-4
d_gene: NA
CDR3aa: ASSDTPGANGTQINEQF

j_gene: TRBJ1-3
v_gene: TRBV19
d_gene: NA
CDR3aa: ASSPGNSGNTIY

j_gene: TRBJ1-2
v_gene: TRBV10-3
d_gene: NA
CDR3aa: AIRSALANYGYT

j_gene: TRBJ1-1
v_gene: TRBV24-1
d_gene: NA
CDR3aa: ATSDLPAEDTEAF

j_gene: TRBJ1-5
v_gene: TRBV28
d_gene: NA
CDR3aa: ASRDSYQPQH